Listed below are T cell receptor beta chains from one sample, sequenced in a study of cytomegalovirus exposure and HLA in healthy donors. Produced via immunoSEQ multiplex PCR; TCRdb's table is partial and in-frame only. The sample carries 150,000 to 200,000 clones, 75% to 85% recorded once. Specimen: PBMCs. These receptors were taken from a girl aged 5-17 years in good health and CMV-seropositive. CDR3s include the opening cysteine and the closing phenylalanine or tryptophan. D genes are given only for firm matches. Rows may omit the clone size; those that give it use once, few, many or a size class.

v_call	d_call	clone_size	j_call	cdr3_aa	cdr3_nt
TRBV7-8	-	-	TRBJ2-1	CASSATPGGASYNEQFF	TGTGCCAGCAGCGCCACCCCTGGCGGGGCCTCCTACAATGAGCAGTTCTTC
TRBV6-6	TRBD2	-	TRBJ2-3	CASTPGLAVVNTQYF	TGTGCCAGCACACCGGGACTAGCTGTCGTGAATACGCAGTATTTT
TRBV30	-	-	TRBJ1-5	CAWSAPGGQPQHF	TGTGCCTGGAGCGCCCCGGGGGGACAGCCCCAGCATTTT
TRBV2	TRBD2	-	TRBJ2-3	CASRLMTSSVTDTQYF	TGTGCCAGCAGACTCATGACTAGCTCGGTGACAGATACGCAGTATTTT
TRBV2	-	-	TRBJ2-7	CASSWDWVGEQYF	TGTGCCAGCAGCTGGGACTGGGTAGGGGAGCAGTACTTC
TRBV7-2	-	-	TRBJ2-7	CASSLVGVINYEQYF	TGTGCCAGCAGCTTAGTAGGAGTCATAAACTACGAGCAGTACTTC
TRBV5-4	TRBD2	-	TRBJ2-7	CASSLLAGAYEQYF	TGTGCCAGCAGCTTACTAGCGGGGGCCTACGAGCAGTACTTC
TRBV19	-	-	TRBJ2-1	CASSIGAGRYNEQFF	TGTGCCAGTAGTATTGGGGCGGGGCGGTACAATGAGCAGTTCTTC
TRBV30	-	-	TRBJ1-5	CAWSPQNNQPQHF	TGTGCCTGGAGTCCACAAAACAATCAGCCCCAGCATTTT
TRBV30	TRBD1	few	TRBJ2-2	CARGGGGELFF	TGTGCCCGAGGGGGCGGAGGGGAGCTGTTTTTT
TRBV27	TRBD1	few	TRBJ2-7	CASSPRDRAYEQYF	TGTGCCAGCAGTCCTCGGGACAGGGCCTACGAGCAGTACTTC
TRBV12-5	TRBD2	few	TRBJ2-7	CASGLPSGGTYEQYF	TGTGCTAGTGGTTTGCCTAGCGGGGGAACCTACGAGCAGTACTTC
TRBV11-2	TRBD2	-	TRBJ2-3	CASNPTSGGAQDTQYF	TGTGCCAGCAACCCGACTAGCGGGGGGGCCCAAGATACGCAGTATTTT
TRBV9	-	-	TRBJ2-1	CASSGTIAVSYNEQFF	TGTGCCAGCAGCGGGACCATAGCGGTCTCCTACAATGAGCAGTTCTTC
TRBV5-1	TRBD2	-	TRBJ2-3	CASSERGSTDTQYF	TGCGCCAGCAGCGAGCGGGGTAGCACAGATACGCAGTATTTT
TRBV6-5	-	-	TRBJ1-2	CASSYSRGGDGYTF	TGTGCCAGCAGTTACTCACGGGGGGGGGATGGCTACACCTTC
TRBV7-2	TRBD2	-	TRBJ2-5	CASSSRLAGLQETQYF	TGTGCCAGCAGCTCACGACTAGCGGGGCTACAAGAGACCCAGTACTTC
TRBV5-6	-	-	TRBJ1-5	CASSSRGNQPQHF	TGTGCTAGCAGCTCGCGGGGCAATCAGCCCCAGCATTTT
TRBV21-1	-	-	TRBJ2-1	CASTGHEQFF	TGTGCCAGCACTGGGCATGAGCAGTTCTTC
TRBV7-9	TRBD1	-	TRBJ1-6	CASSLAYGQGAGNSPLHF	TGTGCCAGCAGCTTAGCCTACGGACAGGGGGCGGGTAATTCACCCCTCCACTTT
TRBV4-3	TRBD1	few	TRBJ1-1	CASSQWGQGASEAFF	TGCGCCAGCAGCCAATGGGGACAGGGGGCCTCGGAAGCTTTCTTT
TRBV30	-	few	TRBJ2-7	CAWSVGPSYGQYF	TGTGCCTGGAGTGTGGGGCCGAGTTACGGGCAGTACTTC
TRBV9	-	-	TRBJ2-5	CASSADSLLAQYF	TGTGCCAGCAGCGCTGACAGCCTTTTGGCCCAGTACTTC
TRBV10-2	-	-	TRBJ1-2	CASSESALYGGNYGYTF	TGCGCCAGCAGTGAGTCGGCACTGTACGGGGGAAACTATGGCTACACCTTC
TRBV6-1	-	few	TRBJ2-7	CASSEAIEGNEQYF	TGTGCCAGCAGTGAAGCTATTGAGGGTAACGAGCAGTACTTC
TRBV7-8	-	-	TRBJ2-5	CASSLRRRETQYF	TGTGCCAGCAGCTTGAGGCGGAGAGAGACCCAGTACTTC
TRBV18	TRBD1	few	TRBJ2-2	CASSPRTGANTGELFF	TGTGCCAGCTCACCCAGGACAGGAGCGAACACCGGGGAGCTGTTTTTT
TRBV5-1	-	once	TRBJ2-3	CASRAQPSPTDTQYF	TGCGCCAGCAGAGCACAGCCCTCTCCCACAGATACGCAGTATTTT
TRBV10-2	TRBD1	few	TRBJ2-7	CASSASTGLYEQYF	TGCGCCAGCAGCGCATCGACAGGGCTCTACGAGCAGTACTTC
TRBV11-3	-	-	TRBJ2-2	CASSSPLSGNTGELFF	TGTGCCAGCAGCTCCCCCCTTTCAGGGAACACCGGGGAGCTGTTTTTT
TRBV2	TRBD1	-	TRBJ2-7	CASHRQGVYEQYF	TGTGCCAGCCATAGACAGGGGGTCTACGAGCAGTACTTC
TRBV28	TRBD2	-	TRBJ2-7	CASTPGDGGAYEQYF	TGTGCCAGCACCCCGGGGGACGGGGGGGCCTACGAGCAGTACTTC
TRBV6-4	-	-	TRBJ2-1	CASSDSPVDEQFF	TGTGCCAGCAGTGACTCCCCAGTGGATGAGCAGTTCTTC
TRBV4-3	TRBD2	-	TRBJ2-7	CASSQFIRFRGGSSYEQYF	TGCGCCAGCAGCCAATTCATACGATTTCGGGGGGGTAGCTCCTACGAGCAGTACTTC
TRBV2	TRBD1	-	TRBJ2-3	CASRRGTGSVNTQYF	TGTGCCAGCAGGAGGGGGACAGGGTCAGTAAATACGCAGTATTTT
TRBV4-2	TRBD1	-	TRBJ2-5	CASSGGQGSGETQYF	TGTGCCAGCAGCGGCGGACAGGGTTCGGGGGAGACCCAGTACTTC
TRBV10-1	-	-	TRBJ2-5	CASSDSLGETQYF	TGCGCCAGCTCGGACAGCCTTGGAGAGACCCAGTACTTC
TRBV11-3	-	-	TRBJ1-1	CASSLAGKAFF	TGTGCCAGCAGCTTAGCAGGGAAAGCTTTCTTT
TRBV6-4	-	few	TRBJ1-2	CASSEGAEGLYGYTF	TGTGCCAGCAGTGAGGGTGCCGAGGGTCTTTACGGCTACACCTTC
TRBV5-5	TRBD2	-	TRBJ2-1	CASSFTLAEGNEQFF	TGTGCCAGCAGCTTTACGCTAGCGGAGGGCAATGAGCAGTTCTTC
TRBV10-3	-	-	TRBJ2-1	CAISELLTGHYNEQFF	TGTGCCATCAGTGAGTTATTGACAGGCCACTACAATGAGCAGTTCTTC
TRBV11-3	TRBD1	few	TRBJ2-7	CASSLTAGGAYEQYF	TGTGCCAGCAGCTTAACCGCAGGGGGCGCGTACGAGCAGTACTTC
TRBV11-2	-	-	TRBJ1-3	CASSYSSPSGNTIYF	TGTGCCAGCAGCTACTCCTCGCCCTCCGGAAACACCATATATTTT
TRBV29-1	TRBD2	-	TRBJ2-2	CSTTSGGNTGELFF	TGCAGCACGACTAGCGGGGGGAACACCGGGGAGCTGTTTTTT
TRBV7-9	TRBD1	-	TRBJ1-1	CASSSAQGASTEAFF	TGTGCCAGCAGCTCAGCACAGGGGGCATCCACTGAAGCTTTCTTT
TRBV30	-	-	TRBJ1-6	CAWTLSDRSPLHF	TGTGCCTGGACCCTATCGGACAGATCACCCCTCCACTTT
TRBV19	TRBD2	few	TRBJ2-1	CASSIGRGRGDEQFF	TGTGCCAGTAGTATAGGCCGTGGGCGGGGGGATGAGCAGTTCTTC
TRBV25-1	-	-	TRBJ1-6	CASKDSNSPLHF	TGTGCCAGCAAGGACAGTAATTCACCCCTCCACTTT
TRBV7-8	TRBD2	-	TRBJ2-3	CASSLDAGGPDTQYF	TGTGCCAGCAGCTTAGATGCGGGGGGGCCCGATACGCAGTATTTT
TRBV6-5	TRBD2	-	TRBJ2-3	CASSLAGGGDTQYF	TGTGCCAGCAGCCTAGCGGGGGGGGGAGATACGCAGTATTTT
TRBV5-6	TRBD1	-	TRBJ2-7	CASSFGTGGYEQYF	TGTGCCAGCAGCTTCGGGACAGGGGGCTACGAGCAGTACTTC
TRBV5-5	TRBD1	-	TRBJ2-7	CASIRTGRDEQYF	TGTGCCAGCATAAGGACAGGGCGAGACGAGCAGTACTTC
TRBV6-5	-	few	TRBJ1-6	CASRMGGLGSPLHF	TGTGCCAGCAGAATGGGGGGGCTGGGCTCACCCCTCCACTTT
TRBV5-4	-	-	TRBJ1-1	CASSLPGAEAFF	TGTGCCAGCAGCTTGCCCGGAGCTGAAGCTTTCTTT